The TCR beta chain described here comes from a study of CD8+ T cells in alopecia areata. At the level of the study: Oral tofacitinib (5 to 10 mg twice daily) was administered to treated patients.

The study, taken as a whole, reports: Clonality exceeded that of normal scalp in lesional scalp, most notably in alopecia totalis/universalis. Scalp sample data also include resident alphabeta T cells from normal skin.

Per the germline V gene, CDR1 is SGHTA and CDR2 is FQGNSA. The CDR3 contains 13 residues. V was clipped by 4 bases and J by 5 bases; unmatched bases: 5. cDNA prepared by RNA extraction and subsequent reverse transcription served as the template for sequencing. The table came from immunoSEQ multiplex PCR; TCRdb's copy has only in-frame clones and leaves some out. This table holds some 130,000 clones, roughly 61% found once. This clone occurred a few times. Its antigen is not known. The sequencing used CD4+ T cells sorted from blood, collected at week 0. The clonotype was recovered from a human donor with alopecia areata. The rearrangement uses TRBV7-2 and TRBJ2-7; 7 bases line up with TRBD1. The CDR3 DNA reads TGTGCCAGCAGCTCATGGACAGGAAACGAGCAGTACTTC. It translates to CASSSWTGNEQYF.